These 32 T cell receptor beta chains were all obtained from the same sample, sequenced in a study of shared T cell receptors in the human thymus. Method: immunoSEQ multiplex PCR; TCRdb's copy keeps in-frame clones and lacks some. Found here are approximately 490,000 clones, 75% to 85% of them singletons; the top ten hold less than 0.015%. This sample was also put to use in a study of human thymus T cells.

The sample taken for sequencing was thymocytes. These TCRs come from a boy in the first two years of life with a congenital heart defect.

The chain employs TRBV6-9 and TRBJ2-7, with a tentative D call TRBD2 (6 bases). In germline, CDR1 is MNHGY, CDR2 SVAAGI. Trimming cost V 10 bases and J 4 bases, with 29 bases left between them. The CDR3 consists of 17 residues. This CDR3 is CATISSPAGRSGYEQYF. CDR3 DNA sequence: TGTGCCACCATCTCATCACCGGCCGGGAGATCGGGTTACGAGCAGTACTTC.

V and J are TRBV25-1 and TRBJ2-3; TRBD2 matches at 7 bases. Losses at the gene ends were 1 base for V and 0 bases for J; bases not matched to a gene: 4. The CDR3 is 16 amino acids. CDR1 MGHDK and CDR2 SYGVNS come from the germline V gene. The CDR3 spells CASSEFSSGSTDTQYF. CDR3 in DNA: TGTGCCAGCAGTGAATTTAGTAGCGGGAGCACAGATACGCAGTATTTT.

The genes are TRBV11-2 and TRBJ1-5, with 8 bases identical to TRBD1. After removal of 0 bases from V and 6 bases from J, the junction contained 16 bases not matched to a gene. Germline V gene lookup returns CDR1 SGHAT and CDR2 FQNNGV. The CDR3 has 19 amino acids. CDR3 sequence: CASSLDLKVGQGRTQPQHF. The CDR3 nucleotides are TGTGCCAGCAGCTTAGATCTAAAGGTTGGACAGGGACGGACTCAGCCCCAGCATTTT.

This chain uses TRBV2 with TRBJ2-5; 13 positions agree with TRBD2. Germline values: CDR1 SNHLY, CDR2 FYNNEI. V dropped 6 bases and J dropped 4; count of bases not matched to a gene: 11. This CDR3 contains 17 residues. The CDR3 region is CASSARTSGSPGETQYF. CDR3 DNA: TGTGCCAGCAGCGCCCGGACTAGCGGGAGCCCCGGAGAGACCCAGTACTTC.

The chain links TRBV6-5 to TRBJ2-3; 8 bases align to TRBD1. Germline trimming cut 7 bases from V and 4 bases from J; bases unmatched to any gene: 10. Germline CDR1 reads MNHEY; CDR2 reads SVGAGI. The CDR3 has 15 amino acids. The CDR3 bases are TGTGCCAGCACGCGAGACAGGGGTGAAGCAGATACGCAGTATTTT. It yields the protein CASTRDRGEADTQYF.

The gene calls are TRBV15 and TRBJ1-5; TRBD1 matches 7 bases. The length of the CDR3 is 14 residues. The germline CDR1 and CDR2 sequences are LNHNV and YYDKDF (reference sequence). V shed 8 bases and J 4 bases; nucleotides not matched to a gene: 8. CDR3 nucleotides: TGTGCCACCGGAGGACAGGCAACAAATCAGCCCCAGCATTTT. Protein product: CATGGQATNQPQHF.

This chain uses TRBV4-3 with TRBJ1-1; D not resolved. The length of the CDR3 is 15 residues. Trimming cost V 0 bases and J 0 bases, with 8 bases left between them. Germline-derived CDR1 and CDR2 are LGHNA and YSLEER. In DNA, the CDR3 is TGCGCCAGCAGCCAAGATAACAGTTTGAACACTGAAGCTTTCTTT. Amino acids: CASSQDNSLNTEAFF.

The rearrangement joins TRBV4-1 to TRBJ2-7; 8 bases are a match to TRBD2. The V segment lost 4 bases and the J segment 2 bases; nucleotides outside the gene matches: 10. The CDR3 consists of 16 residues. Germline loops: CDR1 MGHRA, CDR2 YSYEKL. CDR3 loop: CASSLLPQRGPYEQYF. The CDR3, as DNA: TGCGCCAGCAGCCTCCTCCCCCAGCGGGGGCCCTACGAGCAGTACTTC.

The chain links TRBV27 to TRBJ1-1; 11 positions agree with TRBD1. Trimming removed 5 bases from V and 5 bases from J; junction bases left unmatched: 10. The CDR3 has 16 residues. Germline V gene lookup returns CDR1 MNHEY and CDR2 SMNVEV (reference sequence). CDR3 residues: CASSPGQGGTSTEAFF. The CDR3, as DNA: TGTGCCAGCAGTCCGGGACAGGGGGGAACATCGACTGAAGCTTTCTTT.

For the CDR3, the DNA is TGTGCCAGCAGTCACGACAGGGGGGATTCCTACGAGCAGTACTTC. This codes for CASSHDRGDSYEQYF. This chain links TRBV28 with TRBJ2-7; TRBD1 aligns across 9 bases. Germline CDR1 MDHEN, CDR2 SYDVKM. The CDR3 totals 15 residues. Germline trimming cut 5 bases from V and 1 base from J; bases unmatched to any gene: 6.

The chain uses TRBV9 and TRBJ2-2; TRBD2 might be the D (7 bases). V was clipped by 5 bases and J by 7 bases, with 21 bases between them. There are 16 residues in the CDR3. Looked up from germline, CDR1 is SGDLS and CDR2 is YYNGEE. For the CDR3, the DNA is TGTGCCAGCAGGTGGGGCAATGGCGGGGGCCACGGGGAGCTGTTTTTT. Its translation is CASRWGNGGGHGELFF.

The table lists this clone with a few counts. The gene calls are TRBV14 and TRBJ1-3, with TRBD1 matching 9 bases. Unmatched junction bases numbered 9, after V lost 2 bases and J lost 4 bases. The CDR3 contains 17 residues. Germline CDR1 is SGHDN and CDR2 is FVKESK. CDR3 in DNA: TGTGCCAGCAGCCAATCTCAACAGGGGGCGAGGGGAAACACCATATATTTT. Amino acids: CASSQSQQGARGNTIYF.

This clone has a handful of counts. The chain couples TRBV6-1 to TRBJ2-1; D is possibly TRBD2 (5 bases). Germline V CDR1 and CDR2: MNHNS, SASEGT. The CDR3 is 13 amino acids. V was clipped by 6 bases and J by 4 bases, with 10 bases between them. As DNA, the CDR3 is TGTGCCAGCAGGCGGGCGGCTTACAATGAGCAGTTCTTC. It yields the protein CASRRAAYNEQFF.

The V gene is TRBV28, the J gene TRBJ2-5; 7 bases line up with TRBD1. The DNA end favors TRBJ2-7, so the J call may be wrong. The CDR3 consists of 15 residues. CDR1 is MDHEN and CDR2 is SYDVKM in the germline V gene. For the CDR3, the DNA is TGTGCCAGCAGTTTTTTGGGACAGTCCTCCTACGAGCAGTACTTC. This sequence encodes CASSFLGQSSYEQYF.

The chain carries TRBV25-1 and TRBJ1-2; TRBD1 is a possible D gene (5 bases). The germline V gene has CDR1 MGHDK and CDR2 SYGVNS. The CDR3 has 14 amino acids. The V end lost 4 bases, the J end lost 6 bases, and 15 bases lay between the germline ends. As DNA, the CDR3 is TGTGCCAGCAGTGTCCGGGACCTAGCGGATGGCTACACCTTC. Amino acids: CASSVRDLADGYTF.

This clone was picked up a small number of times. The chain links TRBV5-6 to TRBJ2-2, with D possibly TRBD2 on 6 matching bases. CDR1 and CDR2 (germline): SGHDT, YYEEEE. The germline V and J ends were trimmed by 1 base and 7 bases, with 11 bases remaining between them. There are 14 residues in the CDR3. This CDR3 reads CASSLIRGGGELFF. For the CDR3, the DNA is TGTGCCAGCAGCTTGATACGGGGAGGCGGGGAGCTGTTTTTT.

This clone appeared once. The chain couples TRBV7-9 to TRBJ2-7, with 9 positions matching TRBD2. Trimming cost V 5 bases and J 5 bases; bases outside gene matches: 4. This CDR3 is 13 amino acids long. CDR1 is SEHNR, CDR2 FQNEAQ, per germline (reference sequence). This CDR3 is CASSPWTSDEQYF. DNA for the CDR3: TGTGCCAGCAGCCCCTGGACTAGCGACGAGCAGTACTTC.

In this sample, this clone turned up once. The chain joins TRBV7-3 to TRBJ1-3; possibly TRBD1 for D (5 bases). CDR1 and CDR2 (germline): SGHTA, FQGTGA. V was clipped by 1 base and J by 0 bases, with 16 bases between them. The CDR3 contains 18 residues. The CDR3 loop reads CASSLRTKQGFSGNTIYF. For the CDR3, the DNA is TGTGCCAGCAGCTTAAGAACGAAGCAGGGATTCTCTGGAAACACCATATATTTT. Full variable domain (remainder filled in from reference TRBV7-3 and TRBJ1-3): GAGVSQTPSNKVTEKGKYVELRCDPISGHTALYWYRQSLGQGPEFLIYFQGTGAADDSGLPNDRFFAVRPEGSVSTLKIQRTERGDSAVYLCASSLRTKQGFSGNTIYFGEGSWLTVV.

The chain joins TRBV6-5 to TRBJ1-2, with D possibly being TRBD1 (6 bases). This CDR3 is 15 amino acids long. The germline V gene has CDR1 MNHEY and CDR2 SVGAGI. Trimming left V 5 bases short and J 5 bases short, with 18 bases between. Here the CDR3 DNA reads TGTGCCAGCAGTCGAATACCGGGACACCCATATGGCTACACCTTC. The encoded protein is CASSRIPGHPYGYTF.

J is TRBJ2-3 and V is TRBV27, with 15 bases identical to TRBD2. The germline CDR1 and CDR2 sequences are MNHEY and SMNVEV (reference sequence). The CDR3 spans 17 residues. The J segment lost 6 bases and the V segment lost 0 bases, leaving 4 bases of the junction unmatched. CDR3 in DNA: TGTGCCAGCAGTTTATCGGGACTAGCGGGAGGAGGGGATACGCAGTATTTT. Translating it yields CASSLSGLAGGGDTQYF.

This clone was seen a handful of times. The chain links TRBV6-1 to TRBJ1-1, with a weak D call TRBD1 (6 bases). Trimming pared 2 bases from V and 4 bases from J, leaving 32 bases between. The CDR3 covers 21 residues. Per germline, CDR1 MNHNS and CDR2 SASEGT. CDR3 residues: CASSEIGRRGGLKLGCTEAFF. In DNA, the CDR3 is TGTGCCAGCAGTGAAATTGGTCGGAGGGGGGGTTTAAAGTTAGGGTGCACTGAAGCTTTCTTT.

This chain links TRBV5-1 with TRBJ2-5, with D uncertain. The DNA end lines up better with TRBJ2-7; the J call may be wrong. This CDR3 has 12 amino acids. Germline V gene sequence: CDR1 SGHRS, CDR2 YFSETQ. As DNA, the CDR3 is TGCGCCAGCAGCTTGGGGGCCTACGAGCAGTACTTC. As protein: CASSLGAYEQYF.

The V call is TRBV5-1, the J call TRBJ2-1, with a weak D call TRBD2 (6 bases). Germline assignment: CDR1 SGHRS and CDR2 YFSETQ. The CDR3 is 18 residues long. V lost 0 bases to trimming and J lost 0 bases, with 16 bases between them. The CDR3 sequence: CASSLVEWGLSSYNEQFF. CDR3 bases: TGCGCCAGCAGCTTGGTTGAATGGGGACTCAGCTCCTACAATGAGCAGTTCTTC. Complete variable domain (other parts from reference TRBV5-1 and TRBJ2-1): KAGVTQTPRYLIKTRGQQVTLSCSPISGHRSVSWYQQTPGQGLQFLFEYFSETQRNKGNFPGRFSGRQFSNSRSEMNVSTLELGDSALYLCASSLVEWGLSSYNEQFFGPGTRLTVL.

This rearrangement joins TRBV6-6 to TRBJ1-6; D call uncertain. The V gene's germline CDR1 is MNHNY and CDR2 SVGAGI (reference sequence). The CDR3 is 13 residues long. V was trimmed by 2 bases and J by 7 bases, leaving 6 bases between them. CDR3 DNA sequence: TGTGCCAGCAGTTACCCCCCAAATTCACCCCTCCACTTT. It translates to CASSYPPNSPLHF.

This clone has more than one count but fewer than ten. This chain connects TRBV27 to TRBJ1-1, with D possibly matching TRBD1 (6 bases). The CDR3 runs 14 residues. The germline CDR1 and CDR2 sequences are MNHEY and SMNVEV (reference sequence). V lost 0 bases and J 5 bases, leaving 10 bases between the germline ends. The CDR3 bases are TGTGCCAGCAGTTTATCGCGGGGGCCTACTGAAGCTTTCTTT. Protein product: CASSLSRGPTEAFF.

The chain is built from TRBV5-4 and TRBJ1-1; 8 nucleotides align to TRBD1. After removal of 4 bases from V and 4 bases from J, the junction contained 12 bases not matched to a gene. This CDR3 is built from 16 residues. CDR1 is SGHNT and CDR2 is YYREEE in the germline V gene (reference sequence). The CDR3 sequence is CASSIADPGGGTEAFF. As DNA, the CDR3 is TGTGCCAGCAGCATCGCCGACCCAGGGGGCGGCACTGAAGCTTTCTTT.

This clone has just one count. The chain is built from TRBV5-1 and TRBJ2-7; a possible D gene is TRBD2 (6 bases). Germline CDR1 reads SGHRS; CDR2 reads YFSETQ. V lost 2 bases and J 3 bases, leaving 18 bases between the germline ends. The CDR3 contains 16 residues. This chain's CDR3 is CASSFEVRESVYEQYF. CDR3 DNA sequence: TGCGCCAGCAGCTTCGAAGTGCGGGAATCCGTCTACGAGCAGTACTTC.

The J gene is TRBJ2-5, the V gene TRBV9; 7 bases are a match to TRBD2. The junction had 16 bases not matched to a gene; V was cut back by 0 bases and J by 5 bases. The germline CDR1 and CDR2 sequences are SGDLS and YYNGEE. The CDR3 loop spans 18 amino acids. The CDR3 protein is CASSVAPPGGAGRETQYF. DNA of the CDR3: TGTGCCAGCAGCGTAGCCCCTCCTGGAGGAGCGGGGCGTGAGACCCAGTACTTC.

This rearrangement joins TRBV29-1 to TRBJ2-1, with D possibly matching TRBD2 (6 bases). V lost 7 bases and J 12 bases, leaving 22 bases between the germline ends. CDR1 is SQVTM and CDR2 is ANQGSEA in the germline V gene. This CDR3 has 13 residues. Here the CDR3 DNA reads TGCAGCGGCACCGGGACTGGGATTGAAGGGCAGTTCTTC. The encoded protein is CSGTGTGIEGQFF.

V usage is TRBV5-8 and J usage is TRBJ2-1; 7 bases line up with TRBD2. The trim removed 5 bases at V and 0 bases at J, leaving 5 bases unmatched. CDR3 length: 15 residues. The V gene's germline CDR1 is SGHTS and CDR2 YDEGEE. CDR3 sequence reads: CASRGRGGSYNEQFF. CDR3 in DNA: TGTGCCAGCAGGGGACGCGGGGGCTCCTACAATGAGCAGTTCTTC.

This chain connects TRBV4-1 to TRBJ2-2, with a weak D call TRBD1 (6 bases). This CDR3 is 15 amino acids long. Trimming removed 0 bases at V and 4 bases at J, with 9 bases between. CDR1 and CDR2 (germline): MGHRA, YSYEKL. CDR3 coding DNA: TGCGCCAGCAGCCAAGAATCAGGGGTCACCGGGGAGCTGTTTTTT. This sequence encodes CASSQESGVTGELFF.

The chain has TRBV12-5 and TRBJ1-2, with 9 bases aligning to TRBD1. CDR3 length equals 18 residues. J gave up 2 bases and V 1 base, and 11 bases lay outside the gene matches. The germline gives CDR1 LGHNT, CDR2 FRNRAP. Written as DNA, the CDR3 is TGTGCTAGTGGTTTGGCCGGGACAGGGAGCTCGGAGAACTATGGCTACACCTTC. Its translation: CASGLAGTGSSENYGYTF.